One and the same sample provided the 14 T cell receptor beta chains below, sequenced in a study of cytomegalovirus exposure and HLA in healthy donors. TCRdb keeps only in-frame clones here, not all; method: immunoSEQ multiplex PCR. The table records about 73,000 clones, around 96% of them present only once. Source material: PBMCs. The receptors come from a man between 18 and 29 years old in good health and CMV-seronegative.

The chain carries TRBV4-2 and TRBJ2-2; 16 bases map to TRBD2. Germline CDR1 reads LGHNA; CDR2 reads YNFKEQ. The V gene end was trimmed by 0 bases and the J gene end by 6 bases; junction bases not matched to a gene: 1. This CDR3 comprises 17 residues. The DNA of the CDR3 is TGTGCCAGCAGCCAAGACGGGACTAGCGGGGGGGCCGGGGAGCTGTTTTTT. Amino acids: CASSQDGTSGGAGELFF.

Only a few counts were recorded for this clone. The chain employs TRBV28 and TRBJ1-2; D not certain. This CDR3 is 14 amino acids long. V dropped 7 bases and J dropped 2 bases, with 14 bases sitting between them. In germline, CDR1 is MDHEN, CDR2 SYDVKM. The CDR3: CASIPAGKNYGYTF. The CDR3 nucleotides read TGTGCCAGCATACCGGCAGGAAAGAACTATGGCTACACCTTC.

V usage is TRBV2 and J usage is TRBJ2-2; TRBD1 is a possible D gene (6 bases). The CDR3 is 13 amino acids. The germline V gene has CDR1 SNHLY and CDR2 FYNNEI. V lost 5 bases, J lost 8 bases, and 12 bases lay in between. The CDR3 bases are TGTGCCAGCAGTAACAGGGAATCGGGGGAGCTGTTTTTT. Its protein product is CASSNRESGELFF.

This chain connects TRBV6-1 to TRBJ1-2; D is uncertain. The CDR3 spans 15 residues. Deletions cut 6 bases from V and 2 bases from J, with 16 bases between. Per the germline V gene, CDR1 is MNHNS and CDR2 is SASEGT. CDR3 DNA: TGTGCCAGCAGCCAAAGCACGGGAGAAAACTATGGCTACACCTTC. This codes for CASSQSTGENYGYTF.

The chain links TRBV18 to TRBJ2-7, with 7 bases aligning to TRBD2. The V and J ends lost 1 base and 6 bases, in that order; junction bases with no gene match: 3. Per germline, CDR1 KGHSH and CDR2 LQKENI. The CDR3 is made up of 13 amino acids. Here the CDR3 DNA reads TGTGCCAGCTCACCACAGGGGAGGGGCGAGCAGTACTTC. Translating gives CASSPQGRGEQYF.

The gene calls are TRBV30 and TRBJ2-6; a weak D match, TRBD2 (5 bases). There are 14 residues in the CDR3. Looked up from germline, CDR1 is GTSNPN and CDR2 is SVGIG (reference sequence). V was trimmed by 1 base and J by 1 base, leaving 5 bases between them. CDR3 amino acids: CAWSGGSGANVLTF. CDR3 bases: TGTGCCTGGAGTGGCGGGTCTGGGGCCAACGTCCTGACTTTC.

V usage is TRBV5-1 and J usage is TRBJ1-4; 7 positions agree with TRBD1. This CDR3 has 14 amino acids. Per germline, CDR1 SGHRS and CDR2 YFSETQ. Losses at the gene ends were 3 bases for V and 8 bases for J; bases not matched to a gene: 7. Here the CDR3 DNA reads TGCGCCAGCAGCTACAGGGGTGACTCCGAAAAACTGTTTTTT. Protein sequence: CASSYRGDSEKLFF. The full variable domain, in which reference TRBV5-1 and TRBJ1-4 provide the parts outside the CDR3, is KAGVTQTPRYLIKTRGQQVTLSCSPISGHRSVSWYQQTPGQGLQFLFEYFSETQRNKGNFPGRFSGRQFSNSRSEMNVSTLELGDSALYLCASSYRGDSEKLFFGSGTQLSVL.

The rearrangement links TRBV7-3 to TRBJ1-1, with D unresolved. The germline V gene encodes CDR1 SGHTA and CDR2 FQGTGA. CDR3 length: 13 amino acids. V lost 5 bases to trimming and J lost 8 bases, with 15 bases between them. The CDR3 region has the DNA TGTGCCAGCAGCCCAAGGAGGTGGGCGGAAGCTTTCTTT. Protein sequence: CASSPRRWAEAFF.

The chain recombines TRBV23-1 with TRBJ2-7; D may be TRBD1 (7 bases). TRBV23-1 is marked as an open reading frame, function uncertain. The CDR3 totals 13 residues. V lost 2 bases, J lost 5 bases, and 10 bases lay in between. The CDR3 here is CASSQGGGDEQYF. The CDR3 coding sequence is TGCGCCAGCAGTCAAGGAGGGGGCGACGAGCAGTACTTC.

The rearrangement uses TRBV13 and TRBJ2-5, with TRBD1 as a possible D gene (5 bases). Germline CDR1 PRHDT, CDR2 FYEKMQ (reference sequence). Trimming shortened V by 3 bases and J by 7 bases, and 6 bases separated the two germline ends. The CDR3 sequence is 11 residues long. The CDR3 DNA reads as TGTGCCAGCAGCTTCACAGGGACCCAGTACTTC. As protein: CASSFTGTQYF.

V and J are TRBV18 and TRBJ1-1; D is perhaps TRBD1 (5 bases). V was pared by 3 bases and J by 3 bases, with 11 bases between. In germline, CDR1 is KGHSH, CDR2 LQKENI. The CDR3 covers 14 residues. The CDR3 region is CASSPSRVDTEAFF. In DNA, the CDR3 is TGTGCCAGCTCACCTAGCAGGGTGGACACTGAAGCTTTCTTT. Together with reference TRBV18 and TRBJ1-1, the CDR3 gives the full variable domain: NAGVMQNPRHLVRRRGQEARLRCSPMKGHSHVYWYRQLPEEGLKFMVYLQKENIIDESGMPKERFSAEFPKEGPSILRIQQVVRGDSAAYFCASSPSRVDTEAFFGQGTRLTVV.

The V gene is TRBV10-1, the J gene TRBJ2-5; 7 nucleotides align to TRBD1. CDR1 and CDR2 (germline): WNHNN, SYGVQD (reference sequence). The CDR3 length is 15 residues. V lost 5 bases, J lost 2 bases, and 8 bases stayed unmatched. CDR3 region: CASSPGTVDQETQYF. The CDR3 coding sequence is TGCGCCAGCAGTCCCGGGACAGTGGATCAAGAGACCCAGTACTTC.

This sequence joins TRBV10-3 and TRBJ2-2; D is uncertain. The germline CDR1 and CDR2 sequences are ENHRY and SYGVKD. V lost 0 bases and J 0 bases, leaving 8 bases between the germline ends. There are 16 residues in the CDR3. The CDR3 sequence: CAISESRPSNTGELFF. The CDR3 nucleotides are TGTGCCATCAGTGAGTCCAGGCCATCGAACACCGGGGAGCTGTTTTTT.

This chain joins TRBV7-8 and TRBJ1-2; D is unclear. The CDR3 is 17 amino acids. The V end was cut by 3 bases, the J end by 8 bases, with 25 bases between. Germline values: CDR1 SGHVS, CDR2 FQNEAQ. The DNA for the CDR3 is TGTGCCAGCAGCTTCAATAAGGTCGGGGAAACCTCGGGGGGCTACACCTTC. This gives the protein CASSFNKVGETSGGYTF.